This TCR beta chain stems from a study of brain T cells in children with intractable seizures. Whole-study findings and limits: Viral specificity was inferred only from CDR3 similarity; HCMV serostatus was unknown. Pre-surgery blood may have been undersampled, hiding some clones.

The method was immunoSEQ multiplex PCR; TCRdb's version includes in-frame clones alone and lacks a portion of them. The sample holds about 340,000 clones, more than 85% seen once. A word on this clone: Antigen unknown.

Unmatched junction bases numbered 4, after V lost 4 bases and J lost 2 bases. The CDR3 loop spans 14 amino acids. CDR1 and CDR2 from the germline V gene are PRHDT and FYEKMQ (reference sequence). Specified time point: blood from clinic visit 5 months post-surgery; TSC patient then seizure free. This receptor was identified in a boy in the first two years of life with tuberous sclerosis and intractable seizures. The genes are TRBV13 and TRBJ2-7, with 8 positions matching TRBD1. The sequenced sample was peripheral blood, obtained 4 to 6 months after surgery. CDR3 loop: CASSSYRGTYEQYF. The CDR3 coding sequence is TGTGCCAGCAGCTCGTACAGGGGGACCTACGAGCAGTACTTC.